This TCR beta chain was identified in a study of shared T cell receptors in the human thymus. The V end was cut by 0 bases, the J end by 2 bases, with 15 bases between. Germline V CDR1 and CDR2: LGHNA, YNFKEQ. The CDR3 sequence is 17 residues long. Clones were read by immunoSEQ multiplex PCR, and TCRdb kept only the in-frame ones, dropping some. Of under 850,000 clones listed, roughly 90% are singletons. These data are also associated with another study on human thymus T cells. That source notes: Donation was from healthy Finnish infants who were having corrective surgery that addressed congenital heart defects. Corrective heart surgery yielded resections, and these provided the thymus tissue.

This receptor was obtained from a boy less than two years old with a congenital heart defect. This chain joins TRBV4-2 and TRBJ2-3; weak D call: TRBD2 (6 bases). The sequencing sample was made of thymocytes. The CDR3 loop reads CASSQELIPGLTDTQYF. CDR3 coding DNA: TGTGCCAGCAGCCAAGAACTGATCCCGGGACTCACAGATACGCAGTATTTT.